This note documents a single TCR beta chain sequence. These data originate in a study of OX40 agonist ivuxolimab in advanced cancers. Overall study context: The study reported partial responses in three patients: one hepatocellular carcinoma, two cutaneous melanoma.

CDR1 is LNHDA, CDR2 SQIVND, per germline (reference sequence). V gave up 10 bases and J gave up 0 bases; unmatched junction bases: 6. The CDR3 extends over 13 amino acids. TCRdb keeps only in-frame clones here, not all; method: immunoSEQ multiplex PCR. The sample shows some 20,000 clones, 83% of them seen only once. The material was CD4+ or CD8+ T cells sorted from blood, obtained in a trial of the OX40 agonist ivuxolimab. The chain couples TRBV19 to TRBJ2-7; TRBD1 aligns across 7 bases. The clonotype comes from an adult with an advanced solid tumor such as melanoma, head and neck, liver or kidney cancer. As DNA, the CDR3 is TGTGCCACCGACAGGGTCGGCTCCTACGAGCAGTACTTC. Translating it yields CATDRVGSYEQYF. Looking up the rest from reference TRBV19 and TRBJ2-7 gives the full variable domain: DGGITQSPKYLFRKEGQNVTLSCEQNLNHDAMYWYRQDPGQGLRLIYYSQIVNDFQKGDIAEGYSVSREKKESFPLTVTSAQKNPTAFYLCATDRVGSYEQYFGPGTRLTVT.